This note documents a single TCR beta chain sequence. This sample was taken from a study of blood T cell repertoires in COVID-19. V lost 1 base to trimming and J lost 0 bases; unmatched junction nucleotides: 4. The CDR3 has 17 amino acids. CDR1 is SGHNT and CDR2 is YYREEE in the germline V gene (reference sequence). Sequencing was performed with immunoSEQ multiplex PCR; in TCRdb, only in-frame clones are kept and a portion is missing. Among roughly 150,000 clones listed, 78% were seen once. This chain links TRBV5-4 with TRBJ2-6; 7 positions agree with TRBD1. The receptor comes from a woman older than 75 with acute or convalescent COVID-19. The source material was peripheral blood. The CDR3 here is CASSLTGASSGANVLTF. In DNA form, the CDR3 reads TGTGCCAGCAGCTTGACAGGGGCCAGCTCTGGGGCCAACGTCCTGACTTTC.